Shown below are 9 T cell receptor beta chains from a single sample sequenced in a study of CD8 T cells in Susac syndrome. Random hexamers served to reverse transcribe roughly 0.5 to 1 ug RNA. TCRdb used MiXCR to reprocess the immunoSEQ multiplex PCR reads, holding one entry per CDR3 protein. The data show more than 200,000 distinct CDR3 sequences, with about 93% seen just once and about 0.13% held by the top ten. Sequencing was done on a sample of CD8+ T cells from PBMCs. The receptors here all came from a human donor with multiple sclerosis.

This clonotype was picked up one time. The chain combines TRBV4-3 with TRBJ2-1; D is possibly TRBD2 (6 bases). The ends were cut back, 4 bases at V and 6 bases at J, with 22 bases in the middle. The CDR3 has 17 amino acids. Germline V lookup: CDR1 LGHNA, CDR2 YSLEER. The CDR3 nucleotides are TGCGCCAGCAGCCGCTCCTCCGCGGGAACTCCGCTCAATGAGCAGTTCTTC. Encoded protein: CASSRSSAGTPLNEQFF.

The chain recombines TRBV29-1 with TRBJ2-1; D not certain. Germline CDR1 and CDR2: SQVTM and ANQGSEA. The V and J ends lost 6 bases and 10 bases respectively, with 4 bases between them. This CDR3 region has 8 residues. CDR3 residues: CSVNEQFF. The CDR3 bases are TGCAGCGTAAACGAGCAGTTCTTC.

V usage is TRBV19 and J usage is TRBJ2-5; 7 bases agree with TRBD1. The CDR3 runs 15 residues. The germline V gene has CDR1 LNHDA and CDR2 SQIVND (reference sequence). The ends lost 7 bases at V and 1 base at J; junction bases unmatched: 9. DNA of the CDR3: TGTGCCAGTAAAATCCGGGACAGCCTCCAAGAGACCCAGTACTTC. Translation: CASKIRDSLQETQYF.

The DNA of the CDR3 is TGTGCCAGCAGCACAAACGGACTAGCGGGGGGGCTGAACTACGAGCAGTACTTC. Translated: CASSTNGLAGGLNYEQYF. The chain carries TRBV11-3 and TRBJ2-7; 15 positions agree with TRBD2. The ends lost 5 bases at V and 3 bases at J; junction bases unmatched: 11. The CDR3 has 18 residues. Per the germline V gene, CDR1 is SGHNT and CDR2 is YENEEA.

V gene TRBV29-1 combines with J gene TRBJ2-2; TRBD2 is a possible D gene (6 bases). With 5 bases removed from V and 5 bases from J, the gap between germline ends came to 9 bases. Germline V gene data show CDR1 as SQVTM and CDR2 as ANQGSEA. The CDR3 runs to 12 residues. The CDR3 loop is CSVHGGTGELFF. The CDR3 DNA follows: TGCAGCGTTCACGGGGGTACCGGGGAGCTGTTTTTT.

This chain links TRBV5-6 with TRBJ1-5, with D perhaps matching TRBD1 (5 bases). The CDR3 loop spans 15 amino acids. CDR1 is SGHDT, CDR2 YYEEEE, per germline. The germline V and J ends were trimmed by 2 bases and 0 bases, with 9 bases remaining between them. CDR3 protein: CASSFLGDSNQPQHF. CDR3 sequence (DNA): TGTGCCAGCAGCTTCCTGGGGGATAGCAATCAGCCCCAGCATTTT.

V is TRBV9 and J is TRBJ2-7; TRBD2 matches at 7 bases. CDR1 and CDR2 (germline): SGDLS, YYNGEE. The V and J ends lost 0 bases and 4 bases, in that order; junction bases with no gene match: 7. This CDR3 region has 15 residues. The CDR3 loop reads CASSVDGGSIYEQYF. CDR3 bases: TGTGCCAGCAGCGTAGACGGGGGGAGTATTTACGAGCAGTACTTC.

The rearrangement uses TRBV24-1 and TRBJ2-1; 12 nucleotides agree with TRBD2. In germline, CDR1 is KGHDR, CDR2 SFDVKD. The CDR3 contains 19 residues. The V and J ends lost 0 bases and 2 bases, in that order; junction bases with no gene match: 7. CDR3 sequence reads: CATSDLDRTSGDTYNEQFF. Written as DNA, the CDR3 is TGTGCCACCAGTGATTTGGACCGGACTAGCGGGGACACCTACAATGAGCAGTTCTTC.

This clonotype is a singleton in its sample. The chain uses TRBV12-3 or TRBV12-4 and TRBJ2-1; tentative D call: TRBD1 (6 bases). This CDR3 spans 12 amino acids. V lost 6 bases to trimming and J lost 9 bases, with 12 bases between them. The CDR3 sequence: CASSPRGSEQFF. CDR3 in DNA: TGTGCCAGCAGCCCTAGGGGGAGTGAGCAGTTCTTC.